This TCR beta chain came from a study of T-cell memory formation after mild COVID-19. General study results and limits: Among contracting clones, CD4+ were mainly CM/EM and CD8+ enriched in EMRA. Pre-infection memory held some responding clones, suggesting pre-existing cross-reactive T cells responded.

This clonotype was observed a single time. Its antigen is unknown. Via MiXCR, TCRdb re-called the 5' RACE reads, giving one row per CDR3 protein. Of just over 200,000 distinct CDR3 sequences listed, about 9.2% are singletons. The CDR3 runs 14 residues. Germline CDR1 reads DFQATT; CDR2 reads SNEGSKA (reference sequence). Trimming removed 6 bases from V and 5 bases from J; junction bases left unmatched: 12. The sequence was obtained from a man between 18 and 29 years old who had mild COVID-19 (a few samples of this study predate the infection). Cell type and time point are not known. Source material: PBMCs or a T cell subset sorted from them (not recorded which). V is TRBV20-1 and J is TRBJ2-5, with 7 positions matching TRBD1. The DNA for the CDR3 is TGCAGTGCACGTATACAGGGGCTCCGGGAGACCCAGTACTTC. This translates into CSARIQGLRETQYF.